The rows below give T cell receptor beta chains drawn from one sample of a study of control samples from healthy donors and cancer patients. Profiling relied on immunoSEQ multiplex PCR, and the TCRdb table lists in-frame clones only, not all of them. Altogether 190,000 or so clones are present, approximately 92% being singletons, with the ten largest covering around 1.6%. Material for sequencing was blood. The receptors shown here come from a young man in good health. Each CDR3 is given with its conserved first and last residue. The D gene is left open where the match is weak. Clone size is given for some rows only: seen once, a few or many times, or a class if the clone is expanded.

>16|TRBV19|.|.|TRBJ1-3
CASSMNKGSAGNTIYF
TGTGCCAGTAGTATGAACAAGGGCTCTGCTGGAAACACCATATATTTT
>15|TRBV5-6|.|.|TRBJ1-1
CASSPSVRGNTEAFF
TGTGCCAGCAGCCCGTCGGTACGGGGGAACACTGAAGCTTTCTTT
>13|TRBV24-1|once|TRBD1|TRBJ1-2
CATGDRAFGGYTF
TGTGCCACCGGGGACAGGGCCTTCGGGGGCTACACCTTC
>16|TRBV6-6|.|TRBD2|TRBJ2-3
CASRETSGGPTDTQYF
TGTGCCAGCAGGGAGACTAGCGGGGGACCCACAGATACGCAGTATTTT
>16|TRBV18|.|TRBD1|TRBJ2-2
CASSPGQGGDTGELFF
TGTGCCAGCTCACCGGGACAGGGCGGGGACACCGGGGAGCTGTTTTTT
>16|TRBV27|.|TRBD1|TRBJ1-2
CASSSNRGRTDYGYTF
TGTGCCAGCAGTTCTAACAGGGGGCGCACTGACTATGGCTACACCTTC
>19|TRBV7-2|.|.|TRBJ1-1
CASSPPYSRALVRNTEAFF
TGTGCCAGCAGCCCGCCATACTCCCGGGCCCTAGTAAGAAACACTGAAGCTTTCTTT
>14|TRBV27|.|TRBD1|TRBJ2-7
CASSPTTGGYEQYF
TGTGCCAGCAGCCCCACGACAGGGGGCTACGAGCAGTACTTC
>15|TRBV5-1|once|.|TRBJ1-5
CASSPSGTSNQPQHF
TGCGCCAGCAGCCCCAGCGGGACTAGCAATCAGCCCCAGCATTTT
>13|TRBV5-6|once|.|TRBJ2-7
CASYNGGTYEQYF
TGTGCCAGCTATAACGGGGGTACGTACGAGCAGTACTTC
>16|TRBV9|.|.|TRBJ2-3
CASSVGGVGFTDTQYF
TGTGCCAGCAGCGTAGGAGGAGTCGGGTTTACAGATACGCAGTATTTT
>17|TRBV19|.|TRBD2|TRBJ2-3
CASSISSPGLDSDTQYF
TGTGCCAGTAGTATAAGCAGCCCGGGACTAGATTCAGATACGCAGTATTTT
>14|TRBV19|.|TRBD1|TRBJ2-3
CASRRDRGTDTQYF
TGTGCCAGTCGAAGGGACAGGGGAACAGATACGCAGTATTTT
>14|TRBV7-2|.|.|TRBJ2-5
CASSLTGPPAAQYF
TGTGCCAGCAGCTTAACGGGACCCCCCGCGGCCCAGTACTTC
>14|TRBV6-5|.|.|TRBJ1-2
CASREGVANYGYTF
TGTGCCAGCAGGGAGGGGGTGGCAAACTATGGCTACACCTTC
>15|TRBV6-5|.|TRBD1|TRBJ1-5
CASSPGTGGVQPQHF
TGTGCCAGCAGCCCCGGGACAGGGGGCGTTCAGCCCCAGCATTTT
>12|TRBV6-1|.|.|TRBJ1-1
CASREGHTEAFF
TGTGCCAGCAGGGAAGGGCACACTGAAGCTTTCTTT
>15|TRBV30|.|.|TRBJ1-1
CAWSVLGGGNTEAFF
TGTGCCTGGAGTGTCCTTGGGGGTGGGAACACTGAAGCTTTCTTT
>14|TRBV10-3|.|.|TRBJ1-5
CAISEGQPNQPQHF
TGTGCCATCAGTGAGGGGCAGCCCAATCAGCCCCAGCATTTT
>14|TRBV10-3|.|.|TRBJ1-3
CAISDYGQGNTIYF
TGTGCCATCAGTGACTACGGACAGGGAAACACCATATATTTT
>13|TRBV5-4|.|TRBD1|TRBJ1-1
CASGYTGVVEAFF
TGTGCCAGCGGATATACAGGGGTTGTGGAAGCTTTCTTT
>13|TRBV2|.|.|TRBJ1-2
CASTQKGNYGYTF
TGTGCCAGCACCCAAAAAGGAAACTATGGCTACACCTTC
>13|TRBV18|.|.|TRBJ1-2
CASSPEGGYGYTF
TGTGCCAGCTCACCTGAGGGGGGATATGGCTACACCTTC
>14|TRBV24-1|once|TRBD1|TRBJ2-1
CATSGRDSYNEQFF
TGTGCCACCAGTGGCCGGGACAGCTACAATGAGCAGTTCTTC
>15|TRBV5-1|.|.|TRBJ2-5
CASSLAENPFETQYF
TGCGCCAGCAGCTTGGCGGAGAATCCCTTCGAGACCCAGTACTTC
>14|TRBV3-1/TRBV3-2|.|.|TRBJ1-1
CASSQDTTLPEAFF
TGTGCCAGCAGCCAAGATACGACCCTGCCTGAAGCTTTCTTT
>14|TRBV5-1|.|TRBD1|TRBJ1-2
CASSFDRANYGYTF
TGCGCCAGCAGCTTTGACAGGGCTAACTATGGCTACACCTTC
>11|TRBV2|.|TRBD1|TRBJ2-1
CASTRQGRQFF
TGTGCCAGCACTCGACAGGGGCGGCAGTTCTTC
>15|TRBV5-6|.|.|TRBJ1-1
CASSFIGSGETEAFF
TGTGCCAGCAGCTTTATAGGATCGGGAGAGACTGAAGCTTTCTTT
>16|TRBV7-3|.|TRBD1|TRBJ1-3
CASSLRGGESGNTIYF
TGTGCCAGCAGCTTAAGAGGGGGCGAAAGTGGAAACACCATATATTTT
>13|TRBV2|.|.|TRBJ1-4
CASTGGGGEKLFF
TGTGCCAGCACGGGGGGTGGTGGAGAAAAACTGTTTTTT
>15|TRBV11-2|.|TRBD1|TRBJ2-3
CASSSWTGVKDTQYF
TGTGCCAGCAGCTCCTGGACAGGGGTCAAAGATACGCAGTATTTT
>13|TRBV2|.|.|TRBJ2-7
CASSRNRAYEQYF
TGTGCCAGCAGTCGGAACAGGGCCTACGAGCAGTACTTC
>16|TRBV4-1|.|.|TRBJ2-3
CASSQASRGRVDTQYF
TGCGCCAGCAGCCAAGCGTCACGGGGGCGGGTGGATACGCAGTATTTT
>13|TRBV19|.|.|TRBJ2-5
CASSGQGGETQYF
TGTGCCAGCTCGGGGCAGGGTGGAGAGACCCAGTACTTC
>12|TRBV7-2|once|.|TRBJ2-3
CASSLAADTQYF
TGTGCCAGCAGCTTAGCCGCAGATACGCAGTATTTT
>12|TRBV10-3|few|.|TRBJ2-7
CAISPSKSEQYF
TGTGCCATCAGCCCCTCCAAGAGCGAGCAGTACTTC
>15|TRBV5-6|once|.|TRBJ2-3
CASSLELQGPGTQYF
TGTGCCAGCAGCTTGGAACTACAGGGCCCCGGTACGCAGTATTTT
>14|TRBV5-1|.|.|TRBJ2-7
CASSLYGATDEQYF
TGCGCCAGCAGCTTGTATGGGGCCACGGACGAGCAGTACTTC
>15|TRBV7-2|.|.|TRBJ1-5
CASSLWGNSNQPQHF
TGTGCCAGCAGCTTATGGGGGAATAGCAATCAGCCCCAGCATTTT
>14|TRBV30|.|.|TRBJ2-3
CAWSPTPGADTQYF
TGTGCCTGGAGTCCTACACCGGGGGCGGATACGCAGTATTTT
>15|TRBV5-6|.|TRBD1|TRBJ1-1
CASSLLRDRGTEAFF
TGTGCCAGCAGCTTGCTTAGGGACAGGGGCACTGAAGCTTTCTTT
>17|TRBV4-1|.|.|TRBJ2-4
CASSQTQGMVAKNIQYF
TGCGCCAGCAGCCAAACACAGGGAATGGTGGCCAAAAACATTCAGTACTTC
>17|TRBV24-1|.|TRBD1|TRBJ1-2
CATSDPSGTGTNYGYTF
TGTGCCACCAGTGACCCCAGTGGGACAGGGACTAACTATGGCTACACCTTC
>12|TRBV3-1/TRBV3-2|.|TRBD1|TRBJ2-7
CASRDRDSEQYF
TGTGCCAGCAGGGACAGGGACTCCGAGCAGTACTTC
>14|TRBV7-9|.|.|TRBJ1-6
CASSPPGPHSPLHF
TGTGCCAGCAGCCCGCCCGGACCCCATTCACCCCTCCACTTT
>17|TRBV19|.|TRBD1|TRBJ1-2
CASSTRTGGAPDYGYTF
TGTGCCAGTAGTACCAGGACAGGGGGCGCACCGGACTATGGCTACACCTTC
>16|TRBV9|.|.|TRBJ1-6
CASSATGSSYNSPLHF
TGTGCCAGCAGCGCGACAGGAAGCTCCTATAATTCACCCCTCCACTTT
>14|TRBV5-1|.|.|TRBJ2-1
CASSFDSPYNEQFF
TGCGCCAGCAGCTTCGACAGTCCCTACAATGAGCAGTTCTTC
>15|TRBV6-5|.|.|TRBJ1-4
CASSYSVRSNEKLFF
TGTGCCAGCAGTTACTCGGTACGGAGTAATGAAAAACTGTTTTTT
>14|TRBV19|.|TRBD1|TRBJ1-4
CASRWTGGSEKLFF
TGTGCCAGTAGATGGACAGGGGGTTCTGAAAAACTGTTTTTT
>14|TRBV9|.|.|TRBJ2-3
CASSVGGSTDTQYF
TGTGCCAGCAGCGTTGGCGGGAGCACAGATACGCAGTATTTT